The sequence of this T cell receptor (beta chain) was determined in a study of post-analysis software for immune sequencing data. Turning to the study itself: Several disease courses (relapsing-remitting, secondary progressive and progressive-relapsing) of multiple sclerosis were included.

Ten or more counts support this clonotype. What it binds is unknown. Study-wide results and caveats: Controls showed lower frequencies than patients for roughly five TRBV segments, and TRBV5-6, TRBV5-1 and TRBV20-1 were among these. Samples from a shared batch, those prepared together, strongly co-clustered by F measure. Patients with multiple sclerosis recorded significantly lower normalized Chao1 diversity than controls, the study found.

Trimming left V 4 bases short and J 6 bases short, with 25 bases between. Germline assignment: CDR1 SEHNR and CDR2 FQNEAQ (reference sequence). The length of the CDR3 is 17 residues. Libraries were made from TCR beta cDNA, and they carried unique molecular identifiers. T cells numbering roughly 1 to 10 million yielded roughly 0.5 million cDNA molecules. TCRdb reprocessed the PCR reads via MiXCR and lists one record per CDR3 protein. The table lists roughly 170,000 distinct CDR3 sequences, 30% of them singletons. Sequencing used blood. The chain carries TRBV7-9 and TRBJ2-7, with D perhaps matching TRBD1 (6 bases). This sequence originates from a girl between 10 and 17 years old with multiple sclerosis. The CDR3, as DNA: TGTGCCAGCAGCTCGACCTACGGGACACCACTAAGGACCGAGCAGTACTTC. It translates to CASSSTYGTPLRTEQYF.